Listed here are 5 T cell receptor beta chains from one sample, sequenced in a study of Graves' ophthalmopathy and Graves' hyperthyroidism. TCR beta CDR3 amplification used RNA transcripts. HTBI-primed RT-PCR formed the first round, and a multiplex PCR formed the second. TCRdb reprocessed the multiplex PCR reads with MiXCR, giving one entry per CDR3 protein. The sample contains around 660,000 distinct CDR3 sequences, more than 40% of which appear only once. Specimen: peripheral blood. The receptors stem from an adult man with Graves' ophthalmopathy.

In its sample, this clonotype was seen many times. The J gene is TRBJ1-3, the V gene TRBV19; D possibly corresponds to TRBD1 (6 bases). CDR3 length: 12 residues. V shed 5 bases and J shed 7 bases, with 9 bases lying between them. Per the germline V gene, CDR1 is LNHDA and CDR2 is SQIVND (reference sequence). The CDR3 is CASSSGVNTIYF. The CDR3 nucleotides read TGTGCCAGTAGTTCAGGGGTGAACACCATATATTTT.

This clonotype was seen a few times. The V call is TRBV20-1, the J call TRBJ2-2; 12 bases match TRBD2. Per the germline V gene, CDR1 is DFQATT and CDR2 is SNEGSKA (reference sequence). The V gene end was trimmed by 7 bases and the J gene end by 7 bases; junction bases not matched to a gene: 4. The CDR3 is made up of 13 amino acids. The CDR3 loop reads CSGASGRGGELFF. CDR3 in DNA: TGCAGTGGAGCTAGCGGGAGGGGCGGGGAGCTGTTTTTT.

This clonotype was recorded many times. The rearrangement joins TRBV11-2 to TRBJ2-5; TRBD2 aligns across 11 bases. The CDR3 extends over 14 amino acids. Per the germline V gene, CDR1 is SGHAT and CDR2 is FQNNGV. The trim removed 8 bases at V and 3 bases at J, leaving 5 bases unmatched. CDR3 bases: TGTGCCAGCGGGCTAGCGGGGGGAAAAGAGACCCAGTACTTC. Protein product: CASGLAGGKETQYF.

The chain carries TRBV10-3 and TRBJ2-5; TRBD2 might be the D (5 bases). The V and J ends lost 3 bases and 11 bases respectively, with 13 bases between them. The CDR3 spans 12 residues. Germline lookup yields CDR1 ENHRY and CDR2 SYGVKD. DNA of the CDR3: TGTGCCATCAGTGAACTAGGCGTAGGACAGTACTTC. As protein: CAISELGVGQYF.

There are a few counts of this clonotype. The J gene is TRBJ2-7, the V gene TRBV30; 9 bases map to TRBD1. This CDR3 has 13 amino acids. The germline gives CDR1 GTSNPN, CDR2 SVGIG (reference sequence). Unmatched junction bases numbered 3, after V lost 0 bases and J lost 6 bases. CDR3 nucleotides: TGTGCCTGGAGTGTCGACAGGGGGAGCGAGCAGTACTTC. Translation gives CAWSVDRGSEQYF.